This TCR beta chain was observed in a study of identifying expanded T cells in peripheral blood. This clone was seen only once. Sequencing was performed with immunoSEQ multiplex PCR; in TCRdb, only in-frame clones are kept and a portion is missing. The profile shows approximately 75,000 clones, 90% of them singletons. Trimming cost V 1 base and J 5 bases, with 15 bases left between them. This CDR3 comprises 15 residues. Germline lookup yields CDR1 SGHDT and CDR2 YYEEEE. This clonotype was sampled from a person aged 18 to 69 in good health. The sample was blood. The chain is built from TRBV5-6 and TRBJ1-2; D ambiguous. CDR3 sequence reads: CASSLKWVGPYGYTF. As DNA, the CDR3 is TGTGCCAGCAGCTTGAAATGGGTTGGACCTTATGGCTACACCTTC.